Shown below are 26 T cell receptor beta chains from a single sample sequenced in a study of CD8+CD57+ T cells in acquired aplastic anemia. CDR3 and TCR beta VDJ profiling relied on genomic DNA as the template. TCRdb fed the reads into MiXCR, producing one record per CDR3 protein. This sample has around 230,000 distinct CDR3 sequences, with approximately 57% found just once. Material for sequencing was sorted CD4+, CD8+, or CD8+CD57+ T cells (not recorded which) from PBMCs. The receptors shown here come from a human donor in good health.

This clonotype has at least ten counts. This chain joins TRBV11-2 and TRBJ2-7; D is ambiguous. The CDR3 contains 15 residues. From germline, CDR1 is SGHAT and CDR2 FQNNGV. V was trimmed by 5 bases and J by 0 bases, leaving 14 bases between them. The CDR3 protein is CASSKIRAYSYEQYF. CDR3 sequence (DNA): TGTGCCAGCAGCAAAATTAGGGCGTACTCCTACGAGCAGTACTTC.

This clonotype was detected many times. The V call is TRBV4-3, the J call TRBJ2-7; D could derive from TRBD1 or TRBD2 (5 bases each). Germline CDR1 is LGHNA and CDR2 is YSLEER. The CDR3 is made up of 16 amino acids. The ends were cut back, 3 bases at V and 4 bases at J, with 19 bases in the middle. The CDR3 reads CASSQSRGVLEYEQYF. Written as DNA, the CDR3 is TGCGCCAGCAGCCAGTCGAGGGGTGTCCTTGAATACGAGCAGTACTTC.

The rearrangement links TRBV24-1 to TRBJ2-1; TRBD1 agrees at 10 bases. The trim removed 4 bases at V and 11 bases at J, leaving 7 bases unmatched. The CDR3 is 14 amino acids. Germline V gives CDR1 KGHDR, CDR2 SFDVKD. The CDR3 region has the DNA TGTGCCACCAGTGACCCTGGACAGGGGGTGAAGCAGTTCTTC. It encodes CATSDPGQGVKQFF.

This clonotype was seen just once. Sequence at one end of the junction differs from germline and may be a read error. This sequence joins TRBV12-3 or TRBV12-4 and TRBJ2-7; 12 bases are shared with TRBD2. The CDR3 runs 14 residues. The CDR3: CTSSLAGGPYEQYF. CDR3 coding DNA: TGTACCAGCAGCCTAGCGGGGGGGCCCTACGAGCAGTACTTC.

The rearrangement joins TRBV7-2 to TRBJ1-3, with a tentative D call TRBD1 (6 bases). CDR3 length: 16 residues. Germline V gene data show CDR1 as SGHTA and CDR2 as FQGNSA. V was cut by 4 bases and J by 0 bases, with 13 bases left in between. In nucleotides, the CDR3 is TGTGCCAGCAGCTCGTACAGGGATAGCTCTGGAAACACCATATATTTT. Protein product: CASSSYRDSSGNTIYF.

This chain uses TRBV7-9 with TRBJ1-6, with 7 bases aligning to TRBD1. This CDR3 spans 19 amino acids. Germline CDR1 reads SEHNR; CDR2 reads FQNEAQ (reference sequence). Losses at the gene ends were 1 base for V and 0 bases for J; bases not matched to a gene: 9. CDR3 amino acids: CASSLDPTGSNSYNSPLHF. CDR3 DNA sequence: TGTGCCAGCAGCTTAGACCCGACAGGGTCAAACTCCTATAATTCACCCCTCCACTTT.

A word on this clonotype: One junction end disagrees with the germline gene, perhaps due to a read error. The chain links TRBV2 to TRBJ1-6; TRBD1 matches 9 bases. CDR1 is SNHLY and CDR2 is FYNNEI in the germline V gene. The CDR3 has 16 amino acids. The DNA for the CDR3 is TGTGCCAGCAGAGAGGACAGGGGAGTTCGTAATTCACCTCTCCACTTT. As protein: CASREDRGVRNSPLHF.

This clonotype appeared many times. CDR3 sequence: CASSQVTDTEAFF. DNA of the CDR3: TGCGCCAGCAGCCAAGTGACAGACACTGAAGCTTTCTTT. The gene calls are TRBV4-1 and TRBJ1-1; D perhaps matches TRBD1 (5 bases). There are 13 residues in the CDR3. Trimming cost V 1 base and J 3 bases, with 6 bases left between them. CDR1 is MGHRA and CDR2 is YSYEKL in the germline V gene.

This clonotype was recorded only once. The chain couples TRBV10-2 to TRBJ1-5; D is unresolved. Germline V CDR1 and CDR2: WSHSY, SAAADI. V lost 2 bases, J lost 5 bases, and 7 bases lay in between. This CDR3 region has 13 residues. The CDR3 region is CASSEGQYQPQHF. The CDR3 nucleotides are TGCGCCAGCAGTGAGGGGCAGTATCAGCCCCAGCATTTT.

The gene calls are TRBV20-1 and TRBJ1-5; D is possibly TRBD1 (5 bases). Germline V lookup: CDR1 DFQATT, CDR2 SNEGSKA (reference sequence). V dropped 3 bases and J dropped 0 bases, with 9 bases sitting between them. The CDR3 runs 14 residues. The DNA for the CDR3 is TGCAGTGCTAGGGACGGGGGTAGCAATCAGCCCCAGCATTTT. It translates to CSARDGGSNQPQHF.

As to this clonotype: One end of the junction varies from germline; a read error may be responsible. This chain's CDR3 is CASSPRAYERYF. The CDR3 DNA is TGTGCCAGCAGCCCCAGGGCTTACGAGCGGTACTTC. The chain links TRBV7-9 to TRBJ2-7; maybe TRBD1 (5 bases). Germline V gene sequence: CDR1 SEHNR, CDR2 FQNEAQ (reference sequence). The CDR3 loop spans 12 amino acids.

In nucleotides, the CDR3 is TGTGCCAGCAGGCGACCGGGACAGCTCTACGAGCAGTACTTC. Translating it yields CASRRPGQLYEQYF. V usage is TRBV27 and J usage is TRBJ2-7, with 7 nucleotides matching TRBD1. Germline lookup yields CDR1 MNHEY and CDR2 SMNVEV (reference sequence). The V gene end was trimmed by 6 bases and the J gene end by 3 bases; junction bases not matched to a gene: 8. This CDR3 comprises 14 residues.

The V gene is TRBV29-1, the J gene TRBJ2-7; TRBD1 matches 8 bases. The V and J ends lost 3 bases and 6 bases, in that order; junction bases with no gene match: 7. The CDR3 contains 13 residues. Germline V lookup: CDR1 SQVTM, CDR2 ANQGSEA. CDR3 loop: CSVDLQGAGEQYF. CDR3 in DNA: TGCAGCGTTGACTTGCAGGGGGCGGGCGAGCAGTACTTC.

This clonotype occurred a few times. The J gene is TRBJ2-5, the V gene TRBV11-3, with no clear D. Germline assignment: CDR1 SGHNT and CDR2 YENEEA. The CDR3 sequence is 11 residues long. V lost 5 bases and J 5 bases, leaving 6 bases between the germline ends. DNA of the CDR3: TGTGCCAGCAGCCCGTCGGAGACCCAGTACTTC. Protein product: CASSPSETQYF.

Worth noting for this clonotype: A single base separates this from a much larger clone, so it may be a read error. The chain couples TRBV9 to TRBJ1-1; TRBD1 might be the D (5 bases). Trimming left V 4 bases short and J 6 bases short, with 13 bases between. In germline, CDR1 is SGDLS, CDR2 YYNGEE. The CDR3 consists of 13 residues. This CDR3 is CASSPPWDAEAFF. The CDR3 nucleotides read TGTGCCAGCAGCCCCCCATGGGACGCTGAAGCTTTCTTT.

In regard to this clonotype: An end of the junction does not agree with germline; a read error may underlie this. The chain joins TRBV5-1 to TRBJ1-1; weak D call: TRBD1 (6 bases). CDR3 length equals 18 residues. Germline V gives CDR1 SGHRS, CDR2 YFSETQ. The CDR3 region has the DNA TGCGCCAGCAGCTTCCCGGGATCATCCGGGGGCGTAGATCCTGAAGCCTTCTTT. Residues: CASSFPGSSGGVDPEAFF. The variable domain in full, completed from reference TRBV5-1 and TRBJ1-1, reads KAGVTQTPRYLIKTRGQQVTLSCSPISGHRSVSWYQQTPGQGLQFLFEYFSETQRNKGNFPGRFSGRQFSNSRSEMNVSTLELGDSALYLCASSFPGSSGGVDPEAFFGQGTRLTVV.

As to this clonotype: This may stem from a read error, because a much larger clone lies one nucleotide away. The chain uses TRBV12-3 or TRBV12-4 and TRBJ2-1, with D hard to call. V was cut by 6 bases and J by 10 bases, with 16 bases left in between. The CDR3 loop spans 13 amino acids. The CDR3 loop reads CASSAGGFGEQFF. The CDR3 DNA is TGTGCCAGCAGCGCCGGTGGCTTTGGCGAGCAGTTCTTC.

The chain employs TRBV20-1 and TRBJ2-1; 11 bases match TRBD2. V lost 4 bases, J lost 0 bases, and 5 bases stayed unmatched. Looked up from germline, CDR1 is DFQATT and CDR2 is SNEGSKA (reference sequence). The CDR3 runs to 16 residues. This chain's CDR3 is CSAMAGLAVSYNEQFF. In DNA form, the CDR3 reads TGCAGTGCTATGGCGGGACTAGCGGTCTCCTACAATGAGCAGTTCTTC.

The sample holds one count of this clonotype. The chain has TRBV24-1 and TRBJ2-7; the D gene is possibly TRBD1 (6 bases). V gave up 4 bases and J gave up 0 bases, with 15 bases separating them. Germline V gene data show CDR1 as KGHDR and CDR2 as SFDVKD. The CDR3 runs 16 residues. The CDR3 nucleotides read TGTGCCACCAGTGACCTGTCCGGACAGAGCTCCTACGAGCAGTACTTC. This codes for CATSDLSGQSSYEQYF.

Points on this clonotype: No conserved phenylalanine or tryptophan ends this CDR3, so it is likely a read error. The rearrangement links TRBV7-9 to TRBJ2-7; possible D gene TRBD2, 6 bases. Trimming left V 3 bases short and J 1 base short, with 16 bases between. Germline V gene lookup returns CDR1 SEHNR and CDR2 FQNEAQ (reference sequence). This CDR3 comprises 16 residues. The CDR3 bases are TGTGCCAGCAGCTTCCCCCCGGAGGGCAATTCCTACGAGCAGTACTCC. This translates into CASSFPPEGNSYEQYS.

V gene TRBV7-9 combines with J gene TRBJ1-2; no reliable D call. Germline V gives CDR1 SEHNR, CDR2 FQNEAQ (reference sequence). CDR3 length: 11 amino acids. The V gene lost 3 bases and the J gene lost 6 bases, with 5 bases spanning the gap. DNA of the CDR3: TGTGCCAGCAGCTTTATCCATGGCTACACCTTC. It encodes CASSFIHGYTF.

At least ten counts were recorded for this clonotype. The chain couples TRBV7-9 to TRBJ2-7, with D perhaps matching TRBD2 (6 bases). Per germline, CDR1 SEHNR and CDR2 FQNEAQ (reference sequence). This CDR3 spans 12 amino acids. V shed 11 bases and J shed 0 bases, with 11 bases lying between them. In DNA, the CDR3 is TGTGCCGGAGGGGTGGACTCCTACGAGCAGTACTTC. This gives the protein CAGGVDSYEQYF. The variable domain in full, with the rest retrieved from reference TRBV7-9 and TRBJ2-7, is DTGVSQNPRHKITKRGQNVTFRCDPISEHNRLYWYRQTLGQGPEFLTYFQNEAQLEKSRLLSDRFSAERPKGSFSTLEIQRTEQGDSAMYLCAGGVDSYEQYFGPGTRLTVT.

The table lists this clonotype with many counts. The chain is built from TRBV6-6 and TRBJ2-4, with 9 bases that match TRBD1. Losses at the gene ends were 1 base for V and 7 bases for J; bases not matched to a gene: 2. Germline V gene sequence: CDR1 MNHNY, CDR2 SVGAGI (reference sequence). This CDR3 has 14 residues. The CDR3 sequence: CASSYFTGGNIQYF. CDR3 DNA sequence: TGTGCCAGCAGTTACTTCACAGGGGGCAACATTCAGTACTTC.

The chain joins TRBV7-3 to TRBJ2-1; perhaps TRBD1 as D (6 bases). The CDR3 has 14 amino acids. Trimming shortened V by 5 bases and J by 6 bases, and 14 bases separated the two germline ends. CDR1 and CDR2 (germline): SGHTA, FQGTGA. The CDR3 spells CASSPTGQSNEQFF. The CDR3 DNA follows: TGTGCCAGCAGCCCGACGGGACAATCCAATGAGCAGTTCTTC.

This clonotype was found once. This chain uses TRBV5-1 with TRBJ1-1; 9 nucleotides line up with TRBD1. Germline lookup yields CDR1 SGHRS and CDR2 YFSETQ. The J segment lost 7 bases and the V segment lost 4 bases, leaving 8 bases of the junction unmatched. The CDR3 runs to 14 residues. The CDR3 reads CASSPGQGRGEAFF. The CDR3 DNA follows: TGCGCCAGCAGCCCGGGACAGGGTCGGGGTGAAGCTTTCTTT.

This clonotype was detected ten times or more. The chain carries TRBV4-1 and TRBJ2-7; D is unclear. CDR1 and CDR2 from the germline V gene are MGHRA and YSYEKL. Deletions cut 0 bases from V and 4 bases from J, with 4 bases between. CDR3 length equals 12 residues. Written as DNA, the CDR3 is TGCGCCAGCAGCCAAGATACGTACGAGCAGTACTTC. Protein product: CASSQDTYEQYF.